The sample holds a few counts of the clone carrying this T cell receptor (beta chain). The sample originates from a study of response to subunit inactivated influenza vaccine. Germline-derived CDR1 and CDR2 are SGHAT and FQNNGV. Trimming took 3 bases from V and 0 from J, leaving 17 bases between them. This CDR3 is built from 18 residues. TCRdb re-called the RT-PCR reads with MiXCR, one entry per CDR3 protein. The data show more than 450,000 distinct CDR3 sequences, around 11% seen once. This sample was also put to use in a study of T cells expressing NK-cell markers. From that second work: Making the TCR beta cDNA relied on 5'RACE template switching with UMIs. Sequencing of TCR beta repertoires drew on sorted CD3+CD56+NKG2C+, CD3+CD56+NKG2C- and CD3+CD56-NKG2C+ T cells. The study found dominant NKG2C+ clonotypes at roughly 1.0-8% of CD8+ T cells in several donors.

The sample here was PBMCs from blood, taken on the day of vaccination. The J gene is TRBJ1-4, the V gene TRBV11-2, with D tentatively TRBD1 (5 bases). The origin of this receptor is a man over 45 who received an inactivated influenza vaccine. The CDR3 DNA reads TGTGCCAGCAGCTTTCGGGCAGGGACCCCCCCAACTAATGAAAAACTGTTTTTT. Its protein product is CASSFRAGTPPTNEKLFF.